The 18 T cell receptor beta chains given below trace back to one sample, sequenced in a study of shared clonotypes between healthy human individuals. The method was immunoSEQ multiplex PCR; TCRdb's version includes in-frame clones alone and lacks a portion of them. The sample lists approximately 1,500,000 clones; 95% to 99% were seen once. The sample comprised naive CD4+ T cells sorted from blood. The subset here: CD45RA+ positively selected. These receptors all come from a man younger than 40 in good health.

The V call is TRBV7-9, the J call TRBJ1-5; 10 nucleotides line up with TRBD1. The CDR3 is made up of 15 amino acids. Germline V CDR1 and CDR2: SEHNR, FQNEAQ (reference sequence). The V and J ends lost 3 bases and 3 bases, in that order; junction bases with no gene match: 2. The CDR3 DNA reads as TGTGCCAGCAGCTTGGGACAGGGGTTCAATCAGCCCCAGCATTTT. It encodes CASSLGQGFNQPQHF.

The genes are TRBV11-2 and TRBJ2-1; D is perhaps TRBD1 (6 bases). The CDR3 is 16 amino acids. Trimming removed 1 base at V and 2 bases at J, with 12 bases between. Per the germline V gene, CDR1 is SGHAT and CDR2 is FQNNGV. The chain's CDR3 is CASSLGDRITYNEQFF. The CDR3 region has the DNA TGTGCCAGCAGCTTAGGAGACAGGATTACCTACAATGAGCAGTTCTTC.

This chain connects TRBV5-1 to TRBJ1-1, with 8 bases matching TRBD1. Unmatched junction bases numbered 9, after V lost 4 bases and J lost 4 bases. Germline CDR1 reads SGHRS; CDR2 reads YFSETQ. The CDR3 has 15 amino acids. DNA for the CDR3: TGCGCCAGCAGCCCATTGACAGGGGCGACCACTGAAGCTTTCTTT. This codes for CASSPLTGATTEAFF. Using reference TRBV5-1 and TRBJ1-1 for the parts outside the CDR3, the full variable domain is KAGVTQTPRYLIKTRGQQVTLSCSPISGHRSVSWYQQTPGQGLQFLFEYFSETQRNKGNFPGRFSGRQFSNSRSEMNVSTLELGDSALYLCASSPLTGATTEAFFGQGTRLTVV.

V and J are TRBV11-2 and TRBJ1-2; unclear D gene. This CDR3 is built from 16 residues. The germline V gene has CDR1 SGHAT and CDR2 FQNNGV. Trimming left V 7 bases short and J 3 bases short, with 21 bases between. In nucleotides, the CDR3 is TGTGCCAGCACCCCGCCGGGTAGTCCTGCGGACTATGGCTACACCTTC. Its protein is CASTPPGSPADYGYTF.

V usage is TRBV2 and J usage is TRBJ1-1; weak D call: TRBD1 (6 bases). CDR1 is SNHLY and CDR2 is FYNNEI in the germline V gene. Trimming cost V 8 bases and J 5 bases, with 24 bases left between them. The CDR3 loop spans 16 amino acids. This CDR3 is CASPLGGRGYGTEAFF. The CDR3 region has the DNA TGTGCCAGCCCCTTAGGCGGCAGGGGTTATGGAACTGAAGCTTTCTTT. The full variable domain, rest sourced from reference TRBV2 and TRBJ1-1, is EPEVTQTPSHQVTQMGQEVILRCVPISNHLYFYWYRQILGQKVEFLVSFYNNEISEKSEIFDDQFSVERPDGSNFTLKIRSTKLEDSAMYFCASPLGGRGYGTEAFFGQGTRLTVV.

The rearrangement joins TRBV19 to TRBJ2-7, with D possibly being TRBD2 (6 bases). The length of the CDR3 is 13 residues. Germline CDR1 LNHDA, CDR2 SQIVND (reference sequence). V lost 3 bases, J lost 4 bases, and 10 bases lay in between. The CDR3 here is CASSIQAGYEQYF. DNA for the CDR3: TGTGCCAGTAGTATTCAGGCGGGATACGAGCAGTACTTC.

V and J are TRBV7-2 and TRBJ1-5; no firm D call. Germline V lookup: CDR1 SGHTA, CDR2 FQGNSA. V dropped 5 bases and J dropped 4 bases, with 15 bases sitting between them. There are 15 residues in the CDR3. CDR3 DNA: TGTGCCAGCAGCCCCTTTGGGATGCGGAATCAGCCCCAGCATTTT. This codes for CASSPFGMRNQPQHF.

The chain employs TRBV11-2 and TRBJ2-7; D possibly corresponds to TRBD2 (5 bases). The CDR3 loop spans 14 amino acids. Per germline, CDR1 SGHAT and CDR2 FQNNGV. V lost 4 bases to trimming and J lost 0 bases, with 10 bases between them. The CDR3 nucleotides read TGTGCCAGCAGCTCAATAGCGAACTCCTACGAGCAGTACTTC. The encoded protein is CASSSIANSYEQYF.

V is TRBV28 and J is TRBJ2-7, with D possibly matching TRBD2 (6 bases). The germline CDR1 and CDR2 sequences are MDHEN and SYDVKM. Trimming shortened V by 6 bases and J by 5 bases, and 17 bases separated the two germline ends. There are 14 residues in the CDR3. Here the CDR3 reads CASRQGGGKNEQYF. The CDR3, as DNA: TGTGCCAGCAGGCAGGGAGGAGGTAAGAACGAGCAGTACTTC.

This chain uses TRBV19 with TRBJ2-6; D unresolved. The V end lost 6 bases, the J end lost 0 bases, and 12 bases lay between the germline ends. Per the germline V gene, CDR1 is LNHDA and CDR2 is SQIVND (reference sequence). There are 16 residues in the CDR3. The CDR3 DNA follows: TGTGCCAGTAGGACGACCTGGGGCTCTGGGGCCAACGTCCTGACTTTC. This codes for CASRTTWGSGANVLTF.

This chain joins TRBV15 and TRBJ2-1, with D perhaps matching TRBD1 or TRBD2 (6 bases each). The CDR3 extends over 19 amino acids. Germline values: CDR1 LNHNV, CDR2 YYDKDF (reference sequence). Trimming took off 0 bases at V and 0 bases at J, with 18 bases between the two ends. The CDR3 DNA follows: TGTGCCACCAGCAGAGATCCATACCGGGGGCGTACCTCCTACAATGAGCAGTTCTTC. Its protein product is CATSRDPYRGRTSYNEQFF.

The chain joins TRBV7-9 to TRBJ1-1, with a weak D call TRBD1 (5 bases). Germline V gene sequence: CDR1 SEHNR, CDR2 FQNEAQ (reference sequence). V dropped 1 base and J dropped 6 bases, with 9 bases sitting between them. CDR3 length equals 13 residues. The CDR3 sequence is CASSLGRASEAFF. The DNA for the CDR3 is TGTGCCAGCAGCTTAGGCAGGGCGTCTGAAGCTTTCTTT. Filled out from reference TRBV7-9 and TRBJ1-1, the complete variable domain reads DTGVSQNPRHKITKRGQNVTFRCDPISEHNRLYWYRQTLGQGPEFLTYFQNEAQLEKSRLLSDRFSAERPKGSFSTLEIQRTEQGDSAMYLCASSLGRASEAFFGQGTRLTVV.

The chain recombines TRBV7-8 with TRBJ1-5; 7 bases agree with TRBD1. This CDR3 has 13 residues. V lost 5 bases and J lost 5; bases outside the gene matches: 3. The germline V gene has CDR1 SGHVS and CDR2 FQNEAQ. CDR3 coding DNA: TGTGCCAGCAGCCGGGACAGACATCAGCCCCAGCATTTT. This translates into CASSRDRHQPQHF.

This clone was picked up one time. This rearrangement joins TRBV5-1 to TRBJ2-3; D is possibly TRBD2 (6 bases). CDR3 size: 17 residues. The germline V gene has CDR1 SGHRS and CDR2 YFSETQ. Trimming stripped 0 bases from V and 2 bases from J, with 16 bases between. Here the CDR3 reads CASSLEIILANTDTQYF. CDR3 sequence (DNA): TGCGCCAGCAGCTTGGAAATTATTCTAGCGAACACAGATACGCAGTATTTT.

CDR3 protein: CASSLFGGRVGELFF. The CDR3 coding sequence is TGTGCCAGCAGCTTATTCGGGGGGCGAGTCGGGGAGCTGTTTTTT. The chain uses TRBV7-3 and TRBJ2-2, with D possibly matching TRBD2 (7 bases). CDR3 length: 15 residues. Between the trimmed V and J ends, which lost 2 bases and 7 bases, there was a span of 14 bases. Germline CDR1 SGHTA, CDR2 FQGTGA.

The V and J genes are TRBV6-1 and TRBJ2-7; tentatively, D is TRBD2 (6 bases). Looked up from germline, CDR1 is MNHNS and CDR2 is SASEGT. V was cut by 1 base and J by 7 bases, with 8 bases left in between. This CDR3 is 12 amino acids long. The CDR3 coding sequence is TGTGCCAGCAGTGAAGGGCTAGCGGAGCAGTACTTC. It encodes CASSEGLAEQYF.

The rearrangement links TRBV7-2 to TRBJ2-7; D is undetermined. Germline CDR1 reads SGHTA; CDR2 reads FQGNSA. CDR3 length: 12 amino acids. V was clipped by 6 bases and J by 6 bases, with 12 bases between them. Here the CDR3 DNA reads TGTGCCAGCAGATCCCCCCCAAGCGAGCAGTACTTC. It specifies CASRSPPSEQYF.

The chain carries TRBV7-9 and TRBJ1-2; TRBD1 aligns across 12 bases. Germline V CDR1 and CDR2: SEHNR, FQNEAQ (reference sequence). This CDR3 comprises 15 residues. V lost 5 bases to trimming and J lost 6 bases; unmatched junction nucleotides: 7. As DNA, the CDR3 is TGTGCCAGCAGCCCGGGACAGGGGGCCCCTCATGGCTACACCTTC. Protein sequence: CASSPGQGAPHGYTF.